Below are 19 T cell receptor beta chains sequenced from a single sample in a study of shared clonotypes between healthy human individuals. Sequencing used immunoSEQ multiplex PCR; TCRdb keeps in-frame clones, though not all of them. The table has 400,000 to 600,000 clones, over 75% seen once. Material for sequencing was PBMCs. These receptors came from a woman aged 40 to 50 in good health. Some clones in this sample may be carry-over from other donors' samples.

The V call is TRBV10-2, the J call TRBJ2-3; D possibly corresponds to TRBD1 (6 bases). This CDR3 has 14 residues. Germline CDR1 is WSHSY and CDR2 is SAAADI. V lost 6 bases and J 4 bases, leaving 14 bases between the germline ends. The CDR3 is CASRIGQPPDTQYF. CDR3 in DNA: TGCGCCAGCAGGATCGGACAGCCTCCAGATACGCAGTATTTT.

This chain's CDR3 is CASSEVGSMNTEAFF. CDR3 in DNA: TGTGCCAGCAGTGAAGTAGGTTCCATGAACACTGAAGCTTTCTTT. This chain links TRBV6-1 with TRBJ1-1; D unresolved. This CDR3 has 15 amino acids. Trimming pared 1 base from V and 0 bases from J, leaving 9 bases between. Germline loops: CDR1 MNHNS, CDR2 SASEGT.

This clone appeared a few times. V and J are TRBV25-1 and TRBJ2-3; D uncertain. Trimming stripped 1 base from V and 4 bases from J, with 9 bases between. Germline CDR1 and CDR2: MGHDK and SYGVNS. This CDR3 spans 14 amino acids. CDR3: CASSEFKGSDTQYF. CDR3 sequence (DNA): TGTGCCAGCAGTGAATTTAAGGGATCAGATACGCAGTATTTT.

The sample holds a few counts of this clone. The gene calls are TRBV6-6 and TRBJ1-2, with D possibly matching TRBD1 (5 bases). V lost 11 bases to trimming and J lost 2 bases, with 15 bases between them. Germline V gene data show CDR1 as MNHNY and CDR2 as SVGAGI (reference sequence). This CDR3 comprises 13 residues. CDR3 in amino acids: CAAGHENNYGYTF. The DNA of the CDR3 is TGTGCCGCCGGACACGAAAACAACTATGGCTACACCTTC.

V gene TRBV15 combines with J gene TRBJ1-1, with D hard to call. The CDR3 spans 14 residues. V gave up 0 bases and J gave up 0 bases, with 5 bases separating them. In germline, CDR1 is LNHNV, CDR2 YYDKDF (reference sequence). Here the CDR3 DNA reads TGTGCCACCAGCAGAGATCCGGTGAACACTGAAGCTTTCTTT. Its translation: CATSRDPVNTEAFF. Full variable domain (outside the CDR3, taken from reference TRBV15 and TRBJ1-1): DAMVIQNPRYQVTQFGKPVTLSCSQTLNHNVMYWYQQKSSQAPKLLFHYYDKDFNNEADTPDNFQSRRPNTSFCFLDIRSPGLGDTAMYLCATSRDPVNTEAFFGQGTRLTVV.

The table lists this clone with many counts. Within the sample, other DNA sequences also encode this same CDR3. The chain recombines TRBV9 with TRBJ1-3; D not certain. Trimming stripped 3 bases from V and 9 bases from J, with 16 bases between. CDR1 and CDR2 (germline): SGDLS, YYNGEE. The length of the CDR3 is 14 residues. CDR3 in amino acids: CASSASESRGTIYF. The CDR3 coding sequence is TGTGCCAGCAGCGCCTCGGAAAGTCGCGGCACCATATATTTT.

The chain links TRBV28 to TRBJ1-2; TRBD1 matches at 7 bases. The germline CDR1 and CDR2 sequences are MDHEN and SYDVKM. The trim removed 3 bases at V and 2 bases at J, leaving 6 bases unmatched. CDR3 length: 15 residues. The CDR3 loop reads CASSLPGQWNYGYTF. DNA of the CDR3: TGTGCCAGCAGTTTGCCGGGACAGTGGAACTATGGCTACACCTTC.

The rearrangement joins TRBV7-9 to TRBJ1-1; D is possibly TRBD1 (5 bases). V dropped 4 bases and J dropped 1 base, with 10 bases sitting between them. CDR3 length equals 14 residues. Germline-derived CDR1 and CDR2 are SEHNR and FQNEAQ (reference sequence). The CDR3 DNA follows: TGTGCCAGCAGCTCGGGACGGTGGAACACTGAAGCTTTCTTT. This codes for CASSSGRWNTEAFF.

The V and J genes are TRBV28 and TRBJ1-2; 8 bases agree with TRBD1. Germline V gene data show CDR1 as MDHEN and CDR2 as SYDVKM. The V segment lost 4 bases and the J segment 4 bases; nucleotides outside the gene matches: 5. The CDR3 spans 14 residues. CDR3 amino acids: CASSSTGVGYGYTF. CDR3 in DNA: TGTGCCAGCAGTTCGACAGGGGTTGGCTATGGCTACACCTTC.

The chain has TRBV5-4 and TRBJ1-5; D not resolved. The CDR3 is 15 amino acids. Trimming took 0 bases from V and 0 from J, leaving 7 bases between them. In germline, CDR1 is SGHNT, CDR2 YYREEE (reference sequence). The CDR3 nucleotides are TGTGCCAGCAGCTTGGATGCGGGTAGCAATCAGCCCCAGCATTTT. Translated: CASSLDAGSNQPQHF. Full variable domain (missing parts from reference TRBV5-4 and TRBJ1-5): ETGVTQSPTHLIKTRGQQVTLRCSSQSGHNTVSWYQQALGQGPQFIFQYYREEENGRGNFPPRFSGLQFPNYSSELNVNALELDDSALYLCASSLDAGSNQPQHFGDGTRLSIL.

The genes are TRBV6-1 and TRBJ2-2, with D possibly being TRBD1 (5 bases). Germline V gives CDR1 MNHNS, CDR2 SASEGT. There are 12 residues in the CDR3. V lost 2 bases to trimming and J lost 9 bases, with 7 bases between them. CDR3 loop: CASSERGWELFF. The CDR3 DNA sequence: TGTGCCAGCAGTGAAAGGGGCTGGGAGCTGTTTTTT.

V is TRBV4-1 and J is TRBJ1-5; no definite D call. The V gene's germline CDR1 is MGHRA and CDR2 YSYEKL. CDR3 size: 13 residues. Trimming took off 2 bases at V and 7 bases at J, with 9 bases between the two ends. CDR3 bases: TGCGCCAGCAGCCAACAGACTGAGCAGCCCCAGCATTTT. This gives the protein CASSQQTEQPQHF.

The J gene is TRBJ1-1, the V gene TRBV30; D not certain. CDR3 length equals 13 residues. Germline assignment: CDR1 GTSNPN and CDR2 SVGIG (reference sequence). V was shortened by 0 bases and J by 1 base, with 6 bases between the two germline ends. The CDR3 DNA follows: TGTGCCTGGAGTGTATCAGCGAACACTGAAGCTTTCTTT. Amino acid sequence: CAWSVSANTEAFF.

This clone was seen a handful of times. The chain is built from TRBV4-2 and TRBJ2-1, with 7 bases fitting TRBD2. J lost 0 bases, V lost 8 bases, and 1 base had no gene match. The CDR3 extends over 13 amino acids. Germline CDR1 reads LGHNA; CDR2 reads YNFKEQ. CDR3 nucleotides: TGTGCCAGCGGGAGGGACTCCTACAATGAGCAGTTCTTC. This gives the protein CASGRDSYNEQFF.

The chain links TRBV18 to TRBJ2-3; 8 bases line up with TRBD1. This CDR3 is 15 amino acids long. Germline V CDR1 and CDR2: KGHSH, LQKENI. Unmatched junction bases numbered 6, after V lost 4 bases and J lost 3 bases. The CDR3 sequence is CASSLTGTGTDTQYF. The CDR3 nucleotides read TGTGCCAGCTCACTTACCGGGACAGGTACAGATACGCAGTATTTT.

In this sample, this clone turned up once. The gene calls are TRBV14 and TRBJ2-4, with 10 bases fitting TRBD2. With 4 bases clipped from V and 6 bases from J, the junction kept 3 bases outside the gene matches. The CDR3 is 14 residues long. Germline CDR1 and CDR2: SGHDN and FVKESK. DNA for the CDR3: TGTGCCAGCAGCCTTCGACTAGCGGGAAACATTCAGTACTTC. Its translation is CASSLRLAGNIQYF.

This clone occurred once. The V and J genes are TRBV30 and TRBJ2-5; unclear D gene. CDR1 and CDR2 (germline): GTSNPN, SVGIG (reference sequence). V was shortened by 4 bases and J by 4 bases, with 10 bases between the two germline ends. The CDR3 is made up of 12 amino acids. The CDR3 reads CAWTYSRETQYF. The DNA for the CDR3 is TGTGCCTGGACCTACAGTCGAGAGACCCAGTACTTC. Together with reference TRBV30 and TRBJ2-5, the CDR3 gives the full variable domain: SQTIHQWPATLVQPVGSPLSLECTVEGTSNPNLYWYRQAAGRGLQLLFYSVGIGQISSEVPQNLSASRPQDRQFILSSKKLLLSDSGFYLCAWTYSRETQYFGPGTRLLVL.

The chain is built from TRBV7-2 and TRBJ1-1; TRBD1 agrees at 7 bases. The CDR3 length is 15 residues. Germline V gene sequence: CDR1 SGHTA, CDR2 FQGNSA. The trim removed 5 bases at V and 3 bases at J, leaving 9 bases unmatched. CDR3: CASSPTGARDTEAFF. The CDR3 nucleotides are TGTGCCAGCAGCCCCACAGGGGCAAGGGACACTGAAGCTTTCTTT.

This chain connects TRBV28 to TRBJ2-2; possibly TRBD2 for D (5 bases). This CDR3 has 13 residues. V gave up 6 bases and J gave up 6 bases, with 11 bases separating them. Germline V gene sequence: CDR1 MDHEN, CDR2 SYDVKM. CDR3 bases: TGTGCCAGCAGGGGAGTCCCCCCCGGGGAGCTGTTTTTT. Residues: CASRGVPPGELFF.